Listed below are T cell receptor beta chains from one sample, sequenced in a study of blood T cell repertoires in COVID-19. TCRdb's copy holds only in-frame clones and misses some; the assay was immunoSEQ multiplex PCR. This table has around 170,000 clones, around 80% appearing once. The sequenced material came from PBMCs or T cells enriched from blood (not recorded which). These receptors came from a woman in her forties or fifties who had recovered from COVID-19. CDR3s include the opening cysteine and the closing phenylalanine or tryptophan. D genes are given only for firm matches. Rows may omit the clone size; those that give it use once, few, many or a size class.

D | size | J | V | CDR3 | DNA
NA | NA | TRBJ1-4 | TRBV28 | CASSKRVMNEKLFF | TGTGCCAGCAGCAAGAGGGTAATGAACGAAAAACTGTTTTTT
NA | NA | TRBJ2-2 | TRBV7-2 | CASSLVSTLNSHTGELFF | TGTGCCAGCAGCTTAGTGTCCACCTTGAATAGTCACACCGGGGAGCTGTTTTTT
NA | NA | TRBJ2-6 | TRBV18 | CASSPFVLGREGSGANVLTF | TGTGCCAGCTCACCTTTCGTTTTGGGCAGAGAAGGCTCTGGGGCCAACGTCCTGACTTTC
TRBD1 | NA | TRBJ2-7 | TRBV10-2 | CASSKPGQGVNEQYF | TGCGCCAGCAGCAAACCGGGACAGGGAGTGAACGAGCAGTACTTC
NA | NA | TRBJ1-6 | TRBV25-1 | CASSGQRNSPLHF | TGTGCCAGCAGTGGACAGAGAAATTCACCCCTCCACTTT
NA | NA | TRBJ1-4 | TRBV28 | CASSLFGATNEKLFF | TGTGCCAGCAGTTTATTCGGAGCAACTAATGAAAAACTGTTTTTT
TRBD1 | NA | TRBJ1-2 | TRBV5-8 | CASSWRDRGQSYGYTF | TGTGCCAGCAGCTGGCGGGACAGGGGGCAGAGCTATGGCTACACCTTC
NA | NA | TRBJ1-5 | TRBV28 | CASGSGVVYQPQHF | TGTGCCAGCGGGTCAGGGGTTGTTTATCAGCCCCAGCATTTT
TRBD2 | NA | TRBJ2-6 | TRBV19 | CASSVLAGGLVGANVLTF | TGTGCCAGTAGTGTCTTAGCGGGGGGGCTCGTTGGGGCCAACGTCCTGACTTTC
NA | NA | TRBJ2-3 | TRBV7-3 | CASSFGRGTDTQYF | TGTGCCAGCAGCTTTGGGCGGGGAACAGATACGCAGTATTTT
TRBD1 | once | TRBJ2-3 | TRBV24-1 | CATSRGQGTDTQYF | TGTGCCACCAGTCGTGGACAGGGGACAGATACGCAGTATTTT
NA | NA | TRBJ1-1 | TRBV19 | CASSIFSGGAFF | TGTGCCAGTAGTATCTTTTCGGGGGGAGCTTTCTTT
TRBD1 | once | TRBJ2-5 | TRBV4-1 | CASSQADRGETQYF | TGCGCCAGCAGCCAAGCGGACAGGGGTGAGACCCAGTACTTC
TRBD1 | few | TRBJ2-7 | TRBV5-1 | CASSLATGPYEQYF | TGCGCCAGCAGCTTGGCGACAGGGCCCTACGAGCAGTACTTC
NA | NA | TRBJ2-5 | TRBV6-1 | CASSEGSWVSSGTQYF | TGTGCCAGCAGTGAAGGTTCTTGGGTCTCCTCGGGGACCCAGTACTTC
NA | NA | TRBJ2-7 | TRBV6-4 | CASGLSLGQDEQYF | TGTGCCAGCGGTCTTAGCCTCGGCCAAGACGAGCAGTACTTC
NA | NA | TRBJ2-1 | TRBV20-1 | CSATYSNEQFF | TGCAGTGCTACCTATTCCAATGAGCAGTTCTTC
NA | NA | TRBJ1-3 | TRBV5-4 | CASSLDGLSSSGNTIYF | TGTGCCAGCAGCTTAGATGGGCTTTCGAGCTCTGGAAACACCATATATTTT
NA | NA | TRBJ1-2 | TRBV7-9 | CASSLGIGGGYTF | TGTGCCAGCAGCTTAGGTATTGGCGGTGGCTACACCTTC
TRBD2 | NA | TRBJ2-3 | TRBV29-1 | CSSQVAGGDADTQYF | TGCAGCTCCCAGGTAGCGGGAGGGGACGCAGATACGCAGTATTTT
TRBD1 | NA | TRBJ1-5 | TRBV19 | CATTDRANQPQHF | TGTGCCACCACGGACAGGGCCAATCAGCCCCAGCATTTT
TRBD1 | NA | TRBJ1-6 | TRBV5-4 | CASSLDRGQFNSPLHF | TGTGCCAGCAGCTTGGATAGGGGACAGTTTAATTCACCCCTCCACTTT
NA | NA | TRBJ2-2 | TRBV6-5 | CASSSGLKNTGELFF | TGTGCCAGCAGTTCGGGACTTAAAAACACCGGGGAGCTGTTTTTT
TRBD2 | NA | TRBJ2-7 | TRBV9 | CASSGGLAGVLEQYF | TGTGCCAGCAGCGGAGGACTAGCGGGAGTGCTCGAGCAGTACTTC
NA | NA | TRBJ2-7 | TRBV28 | CASSLRGFSEQYF | TGTGCCAGCAGCCTCAGGGGATTTTCCGAGCAGTACTTC
NA | NA | TRBJ1-5 | TRBV19 | CASSTQGRGNQPQHF | TGTGCCAGTAGTACGCAGGGGAGAGGCAATCAGCCCCAGCATTTT
TRBD1 | NA | TRBJ1-6 | TRBV6-5 | CASSYALGTGSSPLHF | TGTGCCAGCAGTTACGCCCTTGGGACAGGGAGTTCACCCCTCCACTTT
NA | once | TRBJ2-1 | TRBV5-1 | CASSLAPGVNEQFF | TGCGCCAGCAGCTTGGCGCCAGGTGTCAATGAGCAGTTCTTC
NA | NA | TRBJ2-2 | TRBV4-3 | CASSQEGAGPGELFF | TGCGCCAGCAGCCAAGAGGGGGCCGGGCCCGGGGAGCTGTTTTTT
NA | NA | TRBJ1-2 | TRBV28 | CASRSPGTSGYTF | TGTGCCAGCAGGAGTCCCGGGACATCTGGCTACACCTTC
NA | NA | TRBJ2-2 | TRBV4-2 | CASSQDGAWAGELFF | TGTGCCAGCAGCCAAGATGGGGCCTGGGCCGGGGAGCTGTTTTTT
NA | NA | TRBJ2-3 | TRBV3-1/TRBV3-2 | CASSQLYGLYF | TGTGCCAGCAGCCAGCTTTATGGACTGTATTTT
NA | NA | TRBJ1-3 | TRBV5-6 | CASSLAARGSSGNTIYF | TGTGCCAGCAGCTTGGCCGCGCGGGGGAGTTCTGGAAACACCATATATTTT
TRBD1 | NA | TRBJ2-2 | TRBV2 | CASSRDRVNTGELFF | TGTGCCAGCAGTCGGGACAGGGTTAACACCGGGGAGCTGTTTTTT
NA | NA | TRBJ1-5 | TRBV24-1 | CATSGDRSNQPQHF | TGTGCCACCAGTGGAGACAGGAGCAATCAGCCCCAGCATTTT
NA | NA | TRBJ1-2 | TRBV28 | CASSLNNPGQYGYTF | TGTGCCAGCAGTTTAAATAATCCAGGGCAATATGGCTACACCTTC
NA | once | TRBJ1-3 | TRBV28 | CASEQHSGNTIYF | TGTGCCAGCGAACAGCACTCTGGAAACACCATATATTTT
TRBD2 | few | TRBJ2-3 | TRBV28 | CASSSTSGRAGTDTQYF | TGTGCCAGCAGTTCGACTAGCGGGAGGGCGGGCACAGATACGCAGTATTTT
NA | NA | TRBJ1-3 | TRBV28 | CASTTQVSSGNTIYF | TGTGCCAGCACCACACAGGTTTCCTCTGGAAACACCATATATTTT
NA | NA | TRBJ2-7 | TRBV7-2 | CASSLARVAYEQYF | TGTGCCAGCAGCCTGGCGAGGGTAGCCTACGAGCAGTACTTC
NA | NA | TRBJ2-5 | TRBV7-2 | CASSLVAGMAETQYF | TGTGCCAGCAGCTTAGTAGCCGGGATGGCAGAGACCCAGTACTTC
NA | once | TRBJ2-3 | TRBV18 | CASSPVREADTQYF | TGTGCCAGCTCACCGGTCCGGGAAGCAGATACGCAGTATTTT
TRBD1 | NA | TRBJ2-1 | TRBV29-1 | CSVGTGQMGNEQFF | TGCAGCGTTGGGACGGGACAGATGGGAAATGAGCAGTTCTTC
TRBD1 | NA | TRBJ1-5 | TRBV2 | CASILDRANQPQHF | TGTGCCAGCATTCTAGACAGGGCCAATCAGCCCCAGCATTTT
TRBD2 | NA | TRBJ2-7 | TRBV7-2 | CASSFHGRDYEQYF | TGTGCCAGCAGCTTCCACGGGAGGGATTACGAGCAGTACTTC